What follows is one TCR beta chain and its context. As yet, its antigen is unknown. The sample is drawn from a study of graft-versus-host responses after intestinal transplantation. Study context: Transplant recipients had multivisceral, liver-intestinal, or isolated intestinal grafts.

Broader study findings: The highest levels of circulating GvH clones went along with early declines in HvG clones after transplant. Researchers found GvH clones in recipient marrow, and some showed up first in ileum or blood.

V dropped 2 bases and J dropped 6; count of bases not matched to a gene: 4. Looked up from germline, CDR1 is SGHTA and CDR2 is FQGNSA. CDR3 length equals 14 residues. Only in-frame clones appear in the TCRdb table, and some are missing; sequencing was by immunoSEQ multiplex PCR. This table has 30,000 to 40,000 clones, roughly 87% appearing once. The material was PBMCs, obtained roughly 1,000 days after transplant. The chain couples TRBV7-2 to TRBJ1-2; 9 positions agree with TRBD1. This receptor was identified in a human patient who received an intestinal transplant, so some T cells may come from the graft donor. This CDR3 is CASSLNRGRNGYTF. For the CDR3, the DNA is TGTGCCAGCAGCTTAAACAGGGGGCGGAATGGCTACACCTTC.